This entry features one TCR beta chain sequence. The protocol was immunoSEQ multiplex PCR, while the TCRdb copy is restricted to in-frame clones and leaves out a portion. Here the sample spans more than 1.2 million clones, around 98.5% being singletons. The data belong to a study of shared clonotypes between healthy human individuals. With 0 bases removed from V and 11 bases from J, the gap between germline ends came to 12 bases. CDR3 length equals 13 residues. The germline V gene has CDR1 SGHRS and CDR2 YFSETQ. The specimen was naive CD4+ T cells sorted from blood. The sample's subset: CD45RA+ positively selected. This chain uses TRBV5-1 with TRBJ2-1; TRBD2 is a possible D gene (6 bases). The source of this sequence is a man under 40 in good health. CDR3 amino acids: CASSLESLAQQFF. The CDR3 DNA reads TGCGCCAGCAGCTTGGAGTCTCTAGCGCAGCAGTTCTTC.